In its sample, the clone carrying this T cell receptor (beta chain) was seen a few times. Antigen specificity is unknown. Sequenced material consisted of expressed TCRB transcripts (all of the isolated RNA was reverse transcribed). The data were produced by immunoSEQ multiplex PCR, yet TCRdb's version contains in-frame clones alone and is incomplete. This sample carries roughly 730,000 clones, around an eighth of them seen once, and the ten largest clones take 0.022%. The data were obtained in a study of beta chain features in type 1 diabetes. The wider study: What patients shared with healthy donors was a similar profile of age, gender and cell yields. Findings and caveats of the study: A moderate, significant TCRB CDR3 shortening appeared in type 1 diabetes across four CD4+ subsets.

The CDR3 runs 13 residues. With 6 bases removed from V and 1 base from J, the gap between germline ends came to 7 bases. The germline V gene has CDR1 MDHEN and CDR2 SYDVKM. The chain carries TRBV28 and TRBJ2-4; D unclear. The specimen sequenced was naive CD4+ T cells from blood. The TCR was taken from a man aged 18 to 30 with type 1 diabetes. The CDR3 is CASRTSAKNIQYF. In DNA form, the CDR3 reads TGTGCCAGCAGAACCTCTGCCAAAAACATTCAGTACTTC. Full variable domain (rest looked up from reference TRBV28 and TRBJ2-4): DVKVTQSSRYLVKRTGEKVFLECVQDMDHENMFWYRQDPGLGLRLIYFSYDVKMKEKGDIPEGYSVSREKKERFSLILESASTNQTSMYLCASRTSAKNIQYFGAGTRLSVL.